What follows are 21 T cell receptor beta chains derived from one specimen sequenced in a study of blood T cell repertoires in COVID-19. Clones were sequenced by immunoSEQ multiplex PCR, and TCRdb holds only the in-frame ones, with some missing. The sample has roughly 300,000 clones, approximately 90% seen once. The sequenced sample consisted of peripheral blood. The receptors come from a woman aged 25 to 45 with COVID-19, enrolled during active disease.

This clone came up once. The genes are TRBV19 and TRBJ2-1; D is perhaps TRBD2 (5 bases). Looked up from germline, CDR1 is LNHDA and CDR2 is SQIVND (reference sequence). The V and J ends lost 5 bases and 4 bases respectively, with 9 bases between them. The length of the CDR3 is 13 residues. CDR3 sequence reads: CASSFLAYNEQFF. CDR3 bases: TGTGCCAGTAGTTTTCTAGCATACAATGAGCAGTTCTTC.

CDR3 sequence reads: CASSQDRGFSYEQYF. The CDR3 region has the DNA TGTGCCAGCAGCCAAGACAGGGGCTTCTCCTACGAGCAGTACTTC. The V gene is TRBV7-2, the J gene TRBJ2-7; 8 positions agree with TRBD1. The CDR3 runs to 15 residues. Looked up from germline, CDR1 is SGHTA and CDR2 is FQGNSA. The J segment lost 0 bases and the V segment lost 5 bases, leaving 6 bases of the junction unmatched.

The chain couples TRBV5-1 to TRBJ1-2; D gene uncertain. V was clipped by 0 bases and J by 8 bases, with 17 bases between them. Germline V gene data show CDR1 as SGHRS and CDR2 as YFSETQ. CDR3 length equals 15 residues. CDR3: CASSLAWESLGGYTF. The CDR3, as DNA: TGCGCCAGCAGCTTGGCCTGGGAGTCTTTGGGAGGCTACACCTTC.

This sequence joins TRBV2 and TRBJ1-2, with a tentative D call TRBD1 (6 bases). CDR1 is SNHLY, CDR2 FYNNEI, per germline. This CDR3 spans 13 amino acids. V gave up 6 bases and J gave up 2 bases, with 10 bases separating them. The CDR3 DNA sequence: TGTGCCAGCAGCGTACAGGGAAACTATGGCTACACCTTC. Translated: CASSVQGNYGYTF.

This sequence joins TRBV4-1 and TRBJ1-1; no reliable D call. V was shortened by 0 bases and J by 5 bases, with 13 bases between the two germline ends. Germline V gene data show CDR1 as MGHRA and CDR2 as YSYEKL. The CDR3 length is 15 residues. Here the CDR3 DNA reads TGCGCCAGCAGCCAAGAGGGCCCAGGCTTTACTGAAGCTTTCTTT. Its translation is CASSQEGPGFTEAFF.

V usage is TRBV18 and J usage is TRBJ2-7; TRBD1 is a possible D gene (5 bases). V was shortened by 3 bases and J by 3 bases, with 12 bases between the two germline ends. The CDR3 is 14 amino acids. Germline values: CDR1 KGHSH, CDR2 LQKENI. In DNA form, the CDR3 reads TGTGCCAGCTCACCTGACAGTGCGTACTACGAGCAGTACTTC. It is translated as CASSPDSAYYEQYF. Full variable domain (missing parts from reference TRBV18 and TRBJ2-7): NAGVMQNPRHLVRRRGQEARLRCSPMKGHSHVYWYRQLPEEGLKFMVYLQKENIIDESGMPKERFSAEFPKEGPSILRIQQVVRGDSAAYFCASSPDSAYYEQYFGPGTRLTVT.

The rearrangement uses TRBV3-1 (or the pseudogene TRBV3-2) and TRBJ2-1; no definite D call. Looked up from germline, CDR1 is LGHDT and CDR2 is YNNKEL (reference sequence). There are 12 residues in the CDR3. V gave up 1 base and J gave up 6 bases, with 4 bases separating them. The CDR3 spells CASSQGGNEQFF. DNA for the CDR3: TGTGCCAGCAGCCAAGGCGGCAATGAGCAGTTCTTC.

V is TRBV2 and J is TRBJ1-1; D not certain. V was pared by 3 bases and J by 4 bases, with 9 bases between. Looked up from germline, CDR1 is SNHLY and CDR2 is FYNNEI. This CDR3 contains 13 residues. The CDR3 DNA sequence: TGTGCCAGCAGTGATCAGAGCGCCACTGAAGCTTTCTTT. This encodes CASSDQSATEAFF.

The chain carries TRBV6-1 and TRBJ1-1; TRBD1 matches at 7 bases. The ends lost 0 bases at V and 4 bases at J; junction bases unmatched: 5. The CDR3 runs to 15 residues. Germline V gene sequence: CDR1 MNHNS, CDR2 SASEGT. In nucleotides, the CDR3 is TGTGCCAGCAGTGAAGCCAGGGGGTACGGCACTGAAGCTTTCTTT. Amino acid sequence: CASSEARGYGTEAFF.

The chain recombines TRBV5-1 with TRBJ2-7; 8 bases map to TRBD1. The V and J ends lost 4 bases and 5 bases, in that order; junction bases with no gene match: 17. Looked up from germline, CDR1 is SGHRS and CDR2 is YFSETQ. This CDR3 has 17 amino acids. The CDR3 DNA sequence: TGCGCCAGCAGCCGCGGACGACAGGGGCGTGTTTACCACGAGCAGTACTTC. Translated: CASSRGRQGRVYHEQYF.

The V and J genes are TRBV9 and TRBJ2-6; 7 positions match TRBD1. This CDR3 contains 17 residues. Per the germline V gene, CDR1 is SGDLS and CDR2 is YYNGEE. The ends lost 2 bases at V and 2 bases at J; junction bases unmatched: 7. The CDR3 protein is CASSVATGKPGANVLTF. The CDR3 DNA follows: TGTGCCAGCAGCGTGGCGACAGGGAAGCCTGGGGCCAACGTCCTGACTTTC.

The DNA for the CDR3 is TGTGCCAGCTCACCTCAAGGACTAGCCAAAAACATTCAGTACTTC. Residues: CASSPQGLAKNIQYF. This rearrangement joins TRBV18 to TRBJ2-4, with D tentatively TRBD2 (5 bases). Germline lookup yields CDR1 KGHSH and CDR2 LQKENI. V was clipped by 3 bases and J by 0 bases, with 9 bases between them. The CDR3 loop spans 15 amino acids.

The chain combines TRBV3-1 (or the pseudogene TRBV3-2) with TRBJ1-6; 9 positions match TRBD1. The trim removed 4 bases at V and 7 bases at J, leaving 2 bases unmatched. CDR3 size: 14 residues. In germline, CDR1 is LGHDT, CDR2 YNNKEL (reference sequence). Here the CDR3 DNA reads TGTGCCAGCAGCCTACAGGGGGCGAATTCACCCCTCCACTTT. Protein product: CASSLQGANSPLHF.

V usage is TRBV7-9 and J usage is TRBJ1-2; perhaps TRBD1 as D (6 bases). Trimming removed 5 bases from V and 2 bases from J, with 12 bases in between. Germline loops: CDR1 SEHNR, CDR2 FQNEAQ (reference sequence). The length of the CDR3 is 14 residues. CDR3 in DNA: TGTGCCAGCAGCCCGATGACAGGAAACTATGGCTACACCTTC. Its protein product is CASSPMTGNYGYTF.

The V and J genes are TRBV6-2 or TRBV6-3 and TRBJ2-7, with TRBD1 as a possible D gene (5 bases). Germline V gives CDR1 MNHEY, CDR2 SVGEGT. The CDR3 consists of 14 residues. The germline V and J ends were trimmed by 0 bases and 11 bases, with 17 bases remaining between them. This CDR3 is CASSYSQSRVLKYF. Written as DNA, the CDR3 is TGTGCCAGCAGTTACTCTCAATCCAGGGTATTAAAGTACTTC.

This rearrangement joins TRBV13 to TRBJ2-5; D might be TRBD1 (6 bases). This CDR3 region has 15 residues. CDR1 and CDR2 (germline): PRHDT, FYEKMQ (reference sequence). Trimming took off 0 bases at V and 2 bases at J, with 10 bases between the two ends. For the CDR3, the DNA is TGTGCCAGCAGCTTAGGAGGACAGCGTCAAGAGACCCAGTACTTC. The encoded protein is CASSLGGQRQETQYF.

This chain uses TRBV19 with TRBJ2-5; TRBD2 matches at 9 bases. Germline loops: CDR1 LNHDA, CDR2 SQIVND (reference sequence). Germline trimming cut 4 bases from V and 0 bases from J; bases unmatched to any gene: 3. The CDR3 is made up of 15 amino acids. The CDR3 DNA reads TGTGCCAGTAGTAGGTCTAGCGGGAACCAAGAGACCCAGTACTTC. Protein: CASSRSSGNQETQYF.

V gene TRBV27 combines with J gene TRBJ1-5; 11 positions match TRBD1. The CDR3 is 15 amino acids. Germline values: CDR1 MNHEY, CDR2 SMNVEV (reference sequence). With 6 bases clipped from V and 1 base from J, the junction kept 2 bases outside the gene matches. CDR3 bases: TGTGCCAGCAGAGGACAGGGGGCGAGCAATCAGCCCCAGCATTTT. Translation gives CASRGQGASNQPQHF.

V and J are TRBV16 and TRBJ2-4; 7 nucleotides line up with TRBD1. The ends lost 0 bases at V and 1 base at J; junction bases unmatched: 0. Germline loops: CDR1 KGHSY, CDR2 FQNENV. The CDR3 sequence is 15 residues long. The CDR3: CASSQSDRAKNIQYF. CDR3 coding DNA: TGTGCCAGCAGCCAATCGGACAGGGCCAAAAACATTCAGTACTTC.

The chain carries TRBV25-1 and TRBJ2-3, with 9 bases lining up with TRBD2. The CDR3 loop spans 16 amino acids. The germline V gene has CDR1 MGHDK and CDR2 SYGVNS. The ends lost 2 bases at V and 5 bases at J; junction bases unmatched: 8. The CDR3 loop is CASSEMAGGPLDTQYF. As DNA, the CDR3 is TGTGCCAGCAGTGAAATGGCGGGGGGGCCCCTAGATACGCAGTATTTT.

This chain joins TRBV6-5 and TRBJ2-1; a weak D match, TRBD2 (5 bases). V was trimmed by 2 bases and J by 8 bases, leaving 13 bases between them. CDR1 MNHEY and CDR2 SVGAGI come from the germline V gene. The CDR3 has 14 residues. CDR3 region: CASSYTQAAYEQFF. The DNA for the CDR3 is TGTGCCAGCAGTTACACGCAAGCGGCCTATGAGCAGTTCTTC.